Many counts were recorded for the clone carrying this T cell receptor beta chain. What it recognizes is unknown. V shed 0 bases and J shed 6 bases, with 13 bases lying between them. The CDR3 totals 14 residues. Germline CDR1 DFQATT, CDR2 SNEGSKA (reference sequence). PCR was performed a second time for roughly 7 to 11 cycles using a sample-barcoded 5' primer and a J-beta primer mix. Tags on each cDNA molecule came from a template-switch adaptor with 12 random nucleotides. TCRdb ran MiXCR on the 5' RACE reads and lists one entry per CDR3 protein. The sample holds 850,000 to 950,000 distinct CDR3 sequences; around 28% are singletons and the top ten take roughly 17%. The sample is drawn from a study of blood T cells in healthy people across ages. General observations from the study: As age increased, TCR beta diversity per million T cells fell in a roughly linear fashion.

This clonotype originated in an elderly woman in good health. The chain joins TRBV20-1 to TRBJ2-3; D uncertain. The sequenced sample consisted of blood. CDR3 nucleotides: TGCAGTGCTAGAGACTGGGTTCTAAGGGATACGCAGTATTTT. Residues: CSARDWVLRDTQYF.